Each of the 5 T cell receptor beta chains below was sequenced from the same sample in a study of control samples from healthy donors and cancer patients (TCRdb year 2020). The library was made by the immunoSEQ multiplex PCR assay. In its TCRdb copy, this immuneACCESS table keeps in-frame sequences only and misses some clones. Where compared with another copy, unresolved V genes explain less than half of these, and the others have no known cause. The sample table contains about 180,000 clones; only one count was recorded for approximately 94% of them. The ten largest clones take up just over 1.4% of the sample. What was sequenced was blood. The receptors derive from a young man in good health.

J is TRBJ2-7 and V is TRBV7-2, with 9 bases that match TRBD1. The V gene end was trimmed by 8 bases and the J gene end by 1 base; junction bases not matched to a gene: 3. This CDR3 contains 13 residues. Germline loops: CDR1 SGHTA, CDR2 FQGNSA. This chain's CDR3 is CASGQGRSYEQYF. The CDR3 coding sequence is TGTGCCAGCGGACAGGGGCGATCCTACGAGCAGTACTTC.

The gene calls are TRBV11-2 and TRBJ2-5, with D perhaps matching TRBD2 (6 bases). Per germline, CDR1 SGHAT and CDR2 FQNNGV. The CDR3 length is 16 residues. V dropped 4 bases and J dropped 2 bases, with 17 bases sitting between them. The DNA of the CDR3 is TGTGCCAGCAGCTCGCCGCCCCCGGGAGTTCAAGAGACCCAGTACTTC. Translation gives CASSSPPPGVQETQYF.

The chain couples TRBV15 to TRBJ2-1, with 12 bases identical to TRBD2. The CDR3 is made up of 18 amino acids. The V segment lost 5 bases and the J segment 4 bases; nucleotides outside the gene matches: 12. Germline CDR1 is LNHNV and CDR2 is YYDKDF (reference sequence). Here the CDR3 reads CATSWGLAGGELYNEQFF. As DNA, the CDR3 is TGTGCCACCAGCTGGGGGCTAGCGGGAGGGGAACTTTACAATGAGCAGTTCTTC.

The chain joins TRBV4-1 to TRBJ2-7; TRBD1 might be the D (5 bases). The CDR3 consists of 14 residues. Germline values: CDR1 MGHRA, CDR2 YSYEKL. Trimming took off 2 bases at V and 5 bases at J, with 13 bases between the two ends. The CDR3 here is CASSQTTRDHEQYF. CDR3 nucleotides: TGCGCCAGCAGCCAAACAACCAGGGATCACGAGCAGTACTTC.

CDR3 sequence: CASSFSLRLAGGNEQFF. The CDR3 DNA is TGTGCCAGCAGTTTCAGTCTACGACTAGCGGGAGGCAATGAGCAGTTCTTC. The chain recombines TRBV28 with TRBJ2-1; 13 nucleotides align to TRBD2. Germline trimming cut 3 bases from V and 6 bases from J; bases unmatched to any gene: 8. CDR1 and CDR2 (germline): MDHEN, SYDVKM. The CDR3 is 17 residues long. Full variable domain (remainder filled in from reference TRBV28 and TRBJ2-1): DVKVTQSSRYLVKRTGEKVFLECVQDMDHENMFWYRQDPGLGLRLIYFSYDVKMKEKGDIPEGYSVSREKKERFSLILESASTNQTSMYLCASSFSLRLAGGNEQFFGPGTRLTVL.